One sample yielded the 5 T cell receptor beta chains listed below, sequenced in a study of CXCR3-negative and CXCR3-positive naive CD8 T cells. The TRB cDNA libraries were prepared by 5' RACE with UMI labels. TCRdb re-analyzed the 5' RACE reads; it lists each CDR3 protein once, without DNA. The repertoire table contains about 38,000 distinct CDR3 sequences. Sequenced: memory CD8+ T cells from blood. The receptor source for this set is a human donor in good health. Some clones in this sample may be carry-over from other donors' samples.

This chain uses TRBV20-1 with TRBJ1-2. CDR3 size: 15 residues. Germline V gives CDR1 DFQATT, CDR2 SNEGSKA (reference sequence). CDR3 sequence reads: CSASLPNWRLGGYTF.

This CDR3 is CASSPGGFSYEQYF. The chain recombines TRBV6-2 or TRBV6-3 with TRBJ2-7; without DNA, the TCRdb call of TRBD2 cannot be checked. CDR3 size: 14 residues. Germline CDR1 is MNHEY and CDR2 is SVGEGT.

The J gene is TRBJ2-5, the V gene TRBV11-2; the D call from TCRdb, TRBD1, cannot be confirmed without DNA. The germline CDR1 and CDR2 sequences are SGHAT and FQNNGV. The CDR3 runs 14 residues. The CDR3 is CASSWGTDQETQYF.

The chain has TRBV29-1 and TRBJ2-1; as DNA is missing, the TRBD1 call by TCRdb cannot be tested. CDR3 length equals 16 residues. CDR1 and CDR2 from the germline V gene are SQVTM and ANQGSEA. The CDR3 sequence: CSALLGGQFSYNEQFF.

The chain couples TRBV6-5 to TRBJ2-5. The germline V gene has CDR1 MNHEY and CDR2 SVGAGI. There are 13 residues in the CDR3. The CDR3 here is CASRQDLQETQYF.